The 5 T cell receptor beta chains reported below all come from one sample, sequenced in a study of neurological immune-mediated disorders. TCRdb reprocessed the 5' RACE reads with MiXCR, giving one entry per CDR3 protein. The sample yields roughly 60,000 distinct CDR3 sequences, under 4.5% seen once. Sequencing input: PBMCs. These receptors were obtained from a woman under 40 with multiple sclerosis.

This clonotype was seen a few times. The chain joins TRBV28 to TRBJ2-7; 8 bases agree with TRBD1. This CDR3 region has 15 residues. The junction had 7 bases not matched to a gene; V was cut back by 5 bases and J by 1 base. Germline V CDR1 and CDR2: MDHEN, SYDVKM. This CDR3 reads CASSPGQGWSYEQYF. The CDR3 bases are TGTGCCAGCAGTCCCGGACAGGGATGGTCCTACGAGCAGTACTTC.

This clonotype showed up many times. V and J are TRBV7-8 and TRBJ1-5; the D is unclear. The germline V gene has CDR1 SGHVS and CDR2 FQNEAQ. The ends were cut back, 3 bases at V and 5 bases at J, with 8 bases in the middle. This CDR3 is 13 amino acids long. The CDR3: CASSLPGDQPQHF. The CDR3 nucleotides are TGTGCCAGCAGCTTGCCCGGGGATCAGCCCCAGCATTTT.

This clonotype was seen repeatedly, ten times or more. The chain uses TRBV12-3 or TRBV12-4 and TRBJ2-3, with TRBD1 matching over 11 bases. With 6 bases clipped from V and 5 bases from J, the junction kept 7 bases outside the gene matches. This CDR3 comprises 15 residues. CDR3: CASSQGQGEKDTQYF. CDR3 bases: TGTGCCAGCAGCCAGGGACAGGGGGAGAAAGATACGCAGTATTTT.

A few counts support this clonotype. Being one base from a much bigger clone, this may be a read error. V is TRBV29-1 and J is TRBJ1-5; 9 bases are shared with TRBD1. The CDR3 totals 14 residues. CDR1 is SQVTM, CDR2 ANQGSEA, per germline. The CDR3 DNA reads as TGCAGCGTTGAAGGGACAGGGGTAGGTCAGCCCCAGAATTTT. It specifies CSVEGTGVGQPQNF.

The table lists this clonotype with many counts. The chain is built from TRBV28 and TRBJ1-5; the match to TRBD1 covers 9 bases. CDR1 and CDR2 (germline): MDHEN, SYDVKM. The CDR3 covers 16 residues. Trimming cost V 4 bases and J 6 bases; bases outside gene matches: 10. The CDR3 reads CASSSDRQGVGQPQHF. The DNA for the CDR3 is TGTGCCAGCAGTTCCGACCGACAGGGGGTAGGTCAGCCCCAGCATTTT. Together with reference TRBV28 and TRBJ1-5, the CDR3 gives the full variable domain: DVKVTQSSRYLVKRTGEKVFLECVQDMDHENMFWYRQDPGLGLRLIYFSYDVKMKEKGDIPEGYSVSREKKERFSLILESASTNQTSMYLCASSSDRQGVGQPQHFGDGTRLSIL.